This entry features one T cell receptor beta chain sequence. CD45RO-negative, CCR7-positively selected cells formed the naive CD8 fraction, excluding terminally differentiated effector memory CD45RA+ cells. This entry belongs to a study of shared clonotypes between healthy human individuals. Deep level was the assay's run setting. Generated by immunoSEQ multiplex PCR, the TCRdb table keeps only in-frame clones and is missing some. This table has 1.5 million to 2.5 million clones, about 94% appearing once. CDR1 is SQVTM, CDR2 ANQGSEA, per germline. Unmatched junction bases numbered 10, after V lost 6 bases and J lost 3 bases. The CDR3 has 16 residues.

The chain employs TRBV29-1 and TRBJ1-4, with 10 bases aligning to TRBD1. Sequencing was performed on naive CD8+ T cells sorted from blood. The source of this sequence is a man in his late teens or twenties in good health. The CDR3 loop is CSVTDRGVGANEKLFF. Here the CDR3 DNA reads TGCAGCGTCACGGACAGGGGGGTCGGAGCTAATGAAAAACTGTTTTTT.